The following is a TCR beta chain sequence with its context. Its antigen remains undetermined. Nothing much larger sits one base from this clone, and base qualities are not available. The sample's time point, from its label and the paper: baseline before first vaccination. Vaccinee samples were obtained from the UK trials COV001 and COV002, which included a single-blind randomized controlled phase 2/3 trial of AZD1222 (ChAdOx1 nCoV-19) in healthy adults. For TCRbeta chain sequencing, PBMC samples from trial participants were taken at day 0 and at day 28 after the second dose. There are 16 amino acids in the CDR3, from cysteine to phenylalanine inclusive. Only the CDR3 DNA is retained, 48 bases long and in frame from the first base. The germline V gene gives CDR1 as SGHRS and CDR2 as YFSETQ. V is pruned by 2 bases and J by 0 bases, leaving 8 bases of the junction without a gene match. The CDR3 regions of human TCRbeta chains were analyzed by immunosequencing. The source study handled its data this way. Repertoire TCRs were checked for matches against a reference library of SARS-CoV-2-specific TCRs that had been generated using the MIRA antigen-specificity platform. Breadth meant the fraction of unique TCRs that were SARS-CoV-2-associated, whereas depth meant the fraction of total T cells that were SARS-CoV-2-associated. Each spike-specific TCR was assigned to its reactive spike region and to a CD4 or CD8 class using the MIRA data. Log10-transformed breadth and depth values were compared by one-way ANOVA with Sidak's multiple comparisons tests. What TCRdb holds here is the immuneACCESS table cut down to in-frame rearrangements. Part of the clones is not present; checked against another copy, under half of the missing clones reflect an unresolved V gene, and the others are unexplained. From that table come the V and J calls and clone size; the DNA was used to work out D and trimming. This sample lists around 90,000 clones; approximately 86% were detected once. Around 5.9% of the sample goes to the ten largest clones.

The data are from a study of T cell responses to AZD1222 COVID-19 vaccine (dated by TCRdb to the early 2020s). Looking at the study overall: Because spike-specific TCR depth and breadth did not differ between the two schedules, AZD1222 recipients who got a second dose at roughly 4 weeks were pooled with those who got a second dose at roughly 12 weeks. Enrollment into the trials was organized by age into subgroups of 18-55, 56-69 and 70-plus years, and those subgroups contained roughly 160, 29 and 62 TCR-sequenced participants, respectively. TCR sequencing was performed for over 230 trial participants, of whom roughly 200 were given two doses of AZD1222 and around 25 were given two doses of MenACWY control vaccine.

Broad study findings and their caveats: Because no day 14 peak-response samples were available, repertoires were characterized only after the peak T cell response. Participants were mostly white British, with more females than males. The authors suggested clonal diversity may have been underestimated. The whole spike protein was spanned by vaccine-associated CD4 TCRs, and dominant responses were seen in regions 160-218 and 743-854. In the small 56-69-year group, the increase in depth fell short of significance, most likely because of low power. Nearly half of unique spike-specific TCRs reportedly recognized epitopes outside regions mutated in the B.1.351 and B.1.1.7 variants. Only five to seven AZD1222 recipients were SARS-CoV-2 seropositive at baseline, limiting conclusions about previously exposed vaccinees. Spike-specific TCR breadth and depth rose significantly after two AZD1222 doses compared with day 0 and with MenACWY recipients.

This sequence was found in an adult in good health. The V gene is TRBV5-1 and the J gene is TRBJ2-7; a stretch of 7 junction bases matches TRBD2. The sample here was peripheral blood, taken on day 0 of AZD1222 vaccination. The CDR3 has the sequence CASSFPGGTSSYEQYF. The nucleotide sequence reads TGCGCCAGCAGCTTTCCGGGAGGCACCTCCTCCTACGAGCAGTACTTC.